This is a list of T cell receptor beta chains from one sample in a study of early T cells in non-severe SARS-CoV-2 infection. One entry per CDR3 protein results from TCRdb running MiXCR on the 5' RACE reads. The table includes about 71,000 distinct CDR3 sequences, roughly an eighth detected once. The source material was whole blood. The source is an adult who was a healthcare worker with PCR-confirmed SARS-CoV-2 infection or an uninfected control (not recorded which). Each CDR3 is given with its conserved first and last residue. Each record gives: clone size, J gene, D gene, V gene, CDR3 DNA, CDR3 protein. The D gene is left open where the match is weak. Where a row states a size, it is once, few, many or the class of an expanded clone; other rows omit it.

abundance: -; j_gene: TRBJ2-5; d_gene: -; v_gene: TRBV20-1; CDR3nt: TGCAGTGCTAGCCGGCAAGAGACCCAGTACTTC; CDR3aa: CSASRQETQYF
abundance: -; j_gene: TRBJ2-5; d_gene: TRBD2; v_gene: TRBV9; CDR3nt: TGTGCCAGCAGCGTCGGACTAGCCATCGAGAATCAAGAGACCCAGTACTTC; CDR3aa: CASSVGLAIENQETQYF
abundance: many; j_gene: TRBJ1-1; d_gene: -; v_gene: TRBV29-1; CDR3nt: TGCAGCGTCTTAGATGGTGAAGCTTTCTTT; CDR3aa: CSVLDGEAFF
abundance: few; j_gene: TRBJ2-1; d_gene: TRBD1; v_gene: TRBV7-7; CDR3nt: TGTGCCAGCAGCTTGGACAGGGAGCATCACAATGAGCAGTTCTTC; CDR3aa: CASSLDREHHNEQFF
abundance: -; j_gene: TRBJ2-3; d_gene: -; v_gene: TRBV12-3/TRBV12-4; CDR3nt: TGTGCCAGCAGTCTACTCGATGATCAGCCCCAGTATTTT; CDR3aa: CASSLLDDQPQYF
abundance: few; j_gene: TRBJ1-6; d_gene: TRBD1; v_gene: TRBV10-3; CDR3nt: TGTGCCATCAGTGTGGGACAGGGGGCTGGATCACCCCTCCACTTT; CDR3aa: CAISVGQGAGSPLHF
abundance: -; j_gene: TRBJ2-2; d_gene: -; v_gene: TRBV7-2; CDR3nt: TGTGCCAGCAGGATCCTATCAGTCACCGGGGAGCTGTTTTTT; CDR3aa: CASRILSVTGELFF
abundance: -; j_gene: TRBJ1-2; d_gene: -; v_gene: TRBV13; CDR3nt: TGTGCCAGCAGCTTAAGGCGCTTGGGGGCTGACTATGGCTACACCTTC; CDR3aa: CASSLRRLGADYGYTF
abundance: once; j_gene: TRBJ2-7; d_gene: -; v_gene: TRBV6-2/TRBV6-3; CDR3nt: TGTGCCAGCAGTCCCTGGATCCGTGACAGACTTCTCTCCTACGAGCAGTACTTC; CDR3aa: CASSPWIRDRLLSYEQYF
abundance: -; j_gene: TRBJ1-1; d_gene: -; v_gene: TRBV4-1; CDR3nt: TGCGCCAGCAGCCAACGTGAGACCAGGAGGCCGACTGAAGCTTTCTTT; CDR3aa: CASSQRETRRPTEAFF
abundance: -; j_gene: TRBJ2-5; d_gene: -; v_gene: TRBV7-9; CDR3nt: TGTGCCAGCAGCCCTCGCGGGCGCCTCCAAGAGGAAGAGACCCAGTACTTC; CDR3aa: CASSPRGRLQEEETQYF
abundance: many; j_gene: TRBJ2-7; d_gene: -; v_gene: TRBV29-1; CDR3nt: TGCAGCGTTGGTGGACGGTCCTACGAGCAGTACTTC; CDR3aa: CSVGGRSYEQYF
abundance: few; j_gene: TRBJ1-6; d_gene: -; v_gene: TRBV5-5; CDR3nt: TGTGCCAGCAGCTGGGGAGGAGATCGTTCACCCCTCCACTTT; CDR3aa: CASSWGGDRSPLHF
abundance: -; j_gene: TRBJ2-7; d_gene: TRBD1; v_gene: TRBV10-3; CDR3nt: TGTGTCACCACTACCGACAGGGGGTTCTACGAGCAGTACTTC; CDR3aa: CVTTTDRGFYEQYF
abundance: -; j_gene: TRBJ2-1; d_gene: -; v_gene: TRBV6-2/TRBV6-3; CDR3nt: TGTGCCAGCAGTCGACCGAGCCCCTACAATGAGCAGTTCTTC; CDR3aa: CASSRPSPYNEQFF
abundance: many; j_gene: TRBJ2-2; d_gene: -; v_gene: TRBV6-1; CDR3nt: TGTGCCAGCAGTGAAGCGGGGAGACCCCCCGGGGAGCTGTTTTTT; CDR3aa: CASSEAGRPPGELFF
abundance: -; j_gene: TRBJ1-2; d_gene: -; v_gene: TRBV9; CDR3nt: TGTGCCAGCAGCGTAGGAATGGGGGCGCTCTATGGCTACACCTTC; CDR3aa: CASSVGMGALYGYTF
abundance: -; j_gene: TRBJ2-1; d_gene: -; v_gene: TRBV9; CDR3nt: TGTGCCAGCAGCGTAGTTGCGGGTGAATACAATGAGCAGTTCTTC; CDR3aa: CASSVVAGEYNEQFF
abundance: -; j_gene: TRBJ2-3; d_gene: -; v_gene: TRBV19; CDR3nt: TGTGCCAGTAGTATAGGCTCTCTGGCCTCCACAGATACGCAGTATTTT; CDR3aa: CASSIGSLASTDTQYF
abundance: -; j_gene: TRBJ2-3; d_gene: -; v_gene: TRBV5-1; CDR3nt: TGCGCCAGCAGCTTGGCAGGGGATCTCTCTACAGATACGCAGTGTTTT; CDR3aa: CASSLAGDLSTDTQCF
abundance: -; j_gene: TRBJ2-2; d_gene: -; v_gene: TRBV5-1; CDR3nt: TGCGCCAGCAGCCGCGTCCGTGCCGGGACTTCGAACACCGGGGAGCTGTTTTTT; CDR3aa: CASSRVRAGTSNTGELFF
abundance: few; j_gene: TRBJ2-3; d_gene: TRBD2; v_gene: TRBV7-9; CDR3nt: TGTGCCAGCAGACCGGGACTAGCGGCTAGCACAGATACGCAGTATTTT; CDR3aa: CASRPGLAASTDTQYF
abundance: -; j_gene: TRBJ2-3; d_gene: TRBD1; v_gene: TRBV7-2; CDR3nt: TGTGCCAGCAGCTTCGACAGGGTCTGGGAAGGCACAGATACGCAGTATTTT; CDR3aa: CASSFDRVWEGTDTQYF
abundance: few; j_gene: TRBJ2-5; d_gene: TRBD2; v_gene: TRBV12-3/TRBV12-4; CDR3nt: TGTGCCAGCCTCCCGGGAGGGGGAGAGACCCAGTACTTC; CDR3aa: CASLPGGGETQYF
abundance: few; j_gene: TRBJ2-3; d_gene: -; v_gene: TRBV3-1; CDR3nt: TGTGCCAGCAGCACGGGAGCGTCGACCACAGATACGCAGTATTTT; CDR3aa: CASSTGASTTDTQYF
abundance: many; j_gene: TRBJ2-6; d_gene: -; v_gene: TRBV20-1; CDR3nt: TGCAGTGCCGGATCGAACTCTGGGGCCAACGTCCTGACTTTC; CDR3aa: CSAGSNSGANVLTF
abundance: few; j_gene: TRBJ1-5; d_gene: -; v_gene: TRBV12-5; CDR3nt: TGTGCTAGCCCCCGAATTGACAGCAATCAGCCCCAGCATTTT; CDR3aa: CASPRIDSNQPQHF
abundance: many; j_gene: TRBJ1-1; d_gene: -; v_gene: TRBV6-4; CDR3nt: TGTGCCAGCAGTGCGGGAAGCCCAAACACTGAAGCTTTCTTT; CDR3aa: CASSAGSPNTEAFF
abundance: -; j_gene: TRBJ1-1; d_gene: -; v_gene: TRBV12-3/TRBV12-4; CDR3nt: TGTGCCAGCGGACTTAGGCAGGGGACTGAAGCTTTCTTT; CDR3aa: CASGLRQGTEAFF
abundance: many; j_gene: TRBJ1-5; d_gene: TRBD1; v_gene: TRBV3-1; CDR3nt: TGTGCCAGCAGCCAGGCACAGGGGAACCTGCAGCCCCAGCATTTT; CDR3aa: CASSQAQGNLQPQHF
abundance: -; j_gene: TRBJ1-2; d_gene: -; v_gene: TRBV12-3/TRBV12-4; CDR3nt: TGTGCCAGCAGTTTTGGCAGGGATGGCTACACCTTC; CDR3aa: CASSFGRDGYTF
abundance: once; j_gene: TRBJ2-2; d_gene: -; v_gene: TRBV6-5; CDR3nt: TGTGCCAGCAGTCTGTGGGGGGCGGCCGGGGAGCCGTTTTTT; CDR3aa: CASSLWGAAGEPFF
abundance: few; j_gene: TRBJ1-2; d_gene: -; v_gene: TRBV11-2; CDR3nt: TGTGCCAGCAACCCGCAAAGGATCGCAAATGGCTACACCTTC; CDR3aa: CASNPQRIANGYTF
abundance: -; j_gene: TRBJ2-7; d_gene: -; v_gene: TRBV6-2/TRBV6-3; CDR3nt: TGTGCCAGCAGTTACTCGTGGCAGGATTCCTACGAGCAGTACTTC; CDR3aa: CASSYSWQDSYEQYF
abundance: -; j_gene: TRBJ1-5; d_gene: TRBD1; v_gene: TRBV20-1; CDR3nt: TGCAGTGCTAGCTCCGGACAGGCCAATCAGCCCCAGCATTTT; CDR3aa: CSASSGQANQPQHF
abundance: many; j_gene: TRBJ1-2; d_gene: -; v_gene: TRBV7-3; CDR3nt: TGTGCCAGCAGCTTGGCAGGAAACTATGGCTACACCTTC; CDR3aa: CASSLAGNYGYTF
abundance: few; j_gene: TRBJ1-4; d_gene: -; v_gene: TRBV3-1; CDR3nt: TGTGCCAGCAGCCAAGTAGCCAAGAAAGGAAAACTGTTTTTT; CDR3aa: CASSQVAKKGKLFF